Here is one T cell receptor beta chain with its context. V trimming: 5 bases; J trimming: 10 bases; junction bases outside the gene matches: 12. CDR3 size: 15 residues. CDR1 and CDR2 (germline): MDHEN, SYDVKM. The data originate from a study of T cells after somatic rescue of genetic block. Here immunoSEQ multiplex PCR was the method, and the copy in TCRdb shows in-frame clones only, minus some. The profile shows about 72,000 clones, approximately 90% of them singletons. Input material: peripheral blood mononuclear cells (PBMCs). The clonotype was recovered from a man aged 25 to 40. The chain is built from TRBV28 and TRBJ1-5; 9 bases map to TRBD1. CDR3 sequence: CASSGRDRDPGPQHF. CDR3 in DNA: TGTGCCAGCAGTGGCCGGGACAGGGACCCCGGACCCCAGCATTTT. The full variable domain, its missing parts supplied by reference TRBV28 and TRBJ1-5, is DVKVTQSSRYLVKRTGEKVFLECVQDMDHENMFWYRQDPGLGLRLIYFSYDVKMKEKGDIPEGYSVSREKKERFSLILESASTNQTSMYLCASSGRDRDPGPQHFGDGTRLSIL.